This TCR beta chain came from a study of blood T cell repertoires in COVID-19. Study-wide background: Whether acute or convalescent, the COVID-19 samples came from the United States, Italy and Spain.

The authors' processing: From reference gene primer amplification, estimates of nucleated cell counts were derived. The assay was immunoSEQ multiplex PCR, and TCRdb's table has in-frame clones only and misses some. For V, J and clone size, that table is used; D and trimming come from the DNA. The data contain about 110,000 clones, around 83% of them singletons. The CDR3 length is 15 residues. V was shortened by 1 base and J by 1 base, with 7 bases between the two germline ends. The germline CDR1 and CDR2 sequences are LNHNV and YYDKDF (reference sequence). This TCR was sampled from a woman at least 80 years old with active or convalescent COVID-19. The chain links TRBV15 to TRBJ2-2; D is unresolved. The sequenced material came from peripheral blood. CDR3 amino acids: CATSRARGNTGELFF. As DNA, the CDR3 is TGTGCCACCAGCAGAGCCCGCGGGAACACCGGGGAGCTGTTTTTT.